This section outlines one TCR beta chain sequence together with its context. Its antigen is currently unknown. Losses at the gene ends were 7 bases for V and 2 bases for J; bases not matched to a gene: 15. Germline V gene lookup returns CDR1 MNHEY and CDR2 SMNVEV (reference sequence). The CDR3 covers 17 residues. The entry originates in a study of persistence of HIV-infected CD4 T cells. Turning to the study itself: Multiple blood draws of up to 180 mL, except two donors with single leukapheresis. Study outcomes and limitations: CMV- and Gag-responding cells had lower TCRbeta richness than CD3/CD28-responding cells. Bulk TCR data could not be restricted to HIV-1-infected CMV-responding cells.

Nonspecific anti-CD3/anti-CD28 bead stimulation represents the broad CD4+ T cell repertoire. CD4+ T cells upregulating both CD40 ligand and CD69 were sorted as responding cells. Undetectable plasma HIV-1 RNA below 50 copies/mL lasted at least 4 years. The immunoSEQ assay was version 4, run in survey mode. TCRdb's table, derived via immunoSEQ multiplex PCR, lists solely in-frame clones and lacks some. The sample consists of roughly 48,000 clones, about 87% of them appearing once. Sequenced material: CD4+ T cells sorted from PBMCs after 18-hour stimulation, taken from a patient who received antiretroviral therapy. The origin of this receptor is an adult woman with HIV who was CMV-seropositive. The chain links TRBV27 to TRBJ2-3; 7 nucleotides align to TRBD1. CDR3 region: CASTRFWDRLYTDTQYF. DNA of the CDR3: TGTGCCAGCACGCGATTTTGGGACAGATTATACACAGATACGCAGTATTTT.